The following is a T cell receptor beta chain sequence with its context. Antigen specificity is unknown. Mismatch with germline at one junction end may stem from a read error. Other DNA sequences in this sample translate to the same CDR3. This CDR3 comprises 14 residues. The V gene's germline CDR1 is SGDLS and CDR2 YYNGEE. This specimen belongs to a study of beta chain features in type 1 diabetes. Study results and caveats: Shorter TCRB CDR3s, moderately but significantly so, marked every one of the four CD4+ subsets in Type 1 diabetes patients. For type 1 diabetes patients, VDJ junctions showed fewer insertions and more deletions.

Every bit of the isolated RNA underwent reverse transcription, so sequencing read expressed TCRB transcripts. Profiling relied on immunoSEQ multiplex PCR, and the TCRdb table lists in-frame clones only, not all of them. The sample includes under 950,000 clones, under 20% seen only once; the top ten take around 0.02%. The chain combines TRBV9 with TRBJ1-1; 8 nucleotides align to TRBD1. The receptor was isolated from a woman between 18 and 30 years old in good health. Sequencing was carried out using naive CD4+ T cells from blood. The CDR3 here is CASSAQGANTEAFF. The CDR3 nucleotides are TGTGCCAGCAGCGCCCAGGGGGCGAACACTGAAGCCTTCTTT.